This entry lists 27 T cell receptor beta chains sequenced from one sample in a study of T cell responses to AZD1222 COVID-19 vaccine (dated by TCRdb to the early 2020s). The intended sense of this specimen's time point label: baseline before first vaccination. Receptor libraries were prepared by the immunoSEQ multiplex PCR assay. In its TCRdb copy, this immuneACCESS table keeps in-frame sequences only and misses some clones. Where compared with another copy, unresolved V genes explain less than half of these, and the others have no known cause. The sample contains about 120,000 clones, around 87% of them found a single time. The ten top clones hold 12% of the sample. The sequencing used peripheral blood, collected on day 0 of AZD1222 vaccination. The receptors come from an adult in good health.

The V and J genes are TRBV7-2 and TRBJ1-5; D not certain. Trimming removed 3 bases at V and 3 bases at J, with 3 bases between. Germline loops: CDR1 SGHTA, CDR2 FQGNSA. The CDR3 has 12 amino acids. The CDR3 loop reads CASSFNNQPQHF. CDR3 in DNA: TGTGCCAGCAGCTTTAACAATCAGCCCCAGCATTTT.

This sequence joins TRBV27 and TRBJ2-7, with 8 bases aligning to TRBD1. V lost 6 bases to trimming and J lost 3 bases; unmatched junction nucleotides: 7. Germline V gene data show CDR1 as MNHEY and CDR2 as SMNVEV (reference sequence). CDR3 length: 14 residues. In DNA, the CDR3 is TGTGCCAGCAGCCTTCAGGGGGCCAACTACGAGCAGTACTTC. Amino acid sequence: CASSLQGANYEQYF.

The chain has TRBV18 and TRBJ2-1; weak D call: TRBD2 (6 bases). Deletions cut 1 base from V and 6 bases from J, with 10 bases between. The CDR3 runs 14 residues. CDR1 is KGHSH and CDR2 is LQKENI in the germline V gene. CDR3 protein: CASSPLREGNEQFF. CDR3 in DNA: TGTGCCAGCTCACCACTGCGGGAAGGCAATGAGCAGTTCTTC. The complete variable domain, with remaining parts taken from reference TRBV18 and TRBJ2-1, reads NAGVMQNPRHLVRRRGQEARLRCSPMKGHSHVYWYRQLPEEGLKFMVYLQKENIIDESGMPKERFSAEFPKEGPSILRIQQVVRGDSAAYFCASSPLREGNEQFFGPGTRLTVL.

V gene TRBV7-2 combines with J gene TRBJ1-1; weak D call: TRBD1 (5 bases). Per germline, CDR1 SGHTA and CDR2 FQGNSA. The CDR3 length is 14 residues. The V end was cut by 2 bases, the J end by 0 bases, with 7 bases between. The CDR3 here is CASSLWGLNTEAFF. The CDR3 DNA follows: TGTGCCAGCAGCTTATGGGGCTTGAACACTGAAGCTTTCTTT.

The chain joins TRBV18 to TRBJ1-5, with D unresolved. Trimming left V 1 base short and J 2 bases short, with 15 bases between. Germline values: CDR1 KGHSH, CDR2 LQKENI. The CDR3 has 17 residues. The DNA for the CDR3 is TGTGCCAGCTCACCACTTGCGCGGTCCTTGGGCAATCAGCCCCAGCATTTT. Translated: CASSPLARSLGNQPQHF.

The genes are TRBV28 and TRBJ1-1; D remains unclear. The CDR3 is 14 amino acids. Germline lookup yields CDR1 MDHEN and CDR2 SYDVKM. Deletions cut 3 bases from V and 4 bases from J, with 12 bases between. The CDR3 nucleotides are TGTGCCAGCAGTTTTGTTAGGGCAGCCACTGAAGCTTTCTTT. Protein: CASSFVRAATEAFF. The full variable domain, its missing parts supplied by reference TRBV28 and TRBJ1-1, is DVKVTQSSRYLVKRTGEKVFLECVQDMDHENMFWYRQDPGLGLRLIYFSYDVKMKEKGDIPEGYSVSREKKERFSLILESASTNQTSMYLCASSFVRAATEAFFGQGTRLTVV.

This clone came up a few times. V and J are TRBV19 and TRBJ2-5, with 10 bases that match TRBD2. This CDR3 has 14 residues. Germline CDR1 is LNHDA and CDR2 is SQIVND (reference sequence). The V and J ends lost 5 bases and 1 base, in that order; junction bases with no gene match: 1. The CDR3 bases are TGTGCCAGTAGTGGGACTAGCGCCCAAGAGACCCAGTACTTC. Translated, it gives CASSGTSAQETQYF.

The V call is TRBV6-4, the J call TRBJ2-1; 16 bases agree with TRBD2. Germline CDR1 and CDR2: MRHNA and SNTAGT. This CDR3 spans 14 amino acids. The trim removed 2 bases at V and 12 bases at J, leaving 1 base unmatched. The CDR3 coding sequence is TGTGCCAGCAGTGACGGGACTAGCGGGAGGGTGCAGTTCTTC. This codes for CASSDGTSGRVQFF.

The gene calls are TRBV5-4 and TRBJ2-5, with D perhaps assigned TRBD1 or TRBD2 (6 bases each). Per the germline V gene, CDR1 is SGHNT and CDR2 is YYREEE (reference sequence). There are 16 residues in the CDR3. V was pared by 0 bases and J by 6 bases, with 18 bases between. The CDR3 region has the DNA TGTGCCAGCAGCTTGGCCGGGGGCGGGATGGCTAAGACCCAGTACTTC. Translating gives CASSLAGGGMAKTQYF.

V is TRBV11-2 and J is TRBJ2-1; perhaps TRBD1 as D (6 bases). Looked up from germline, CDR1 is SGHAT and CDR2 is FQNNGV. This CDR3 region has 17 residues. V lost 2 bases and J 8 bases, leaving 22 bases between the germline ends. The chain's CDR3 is CASSLWVGRVRGDEQFF. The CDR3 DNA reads TGTGCCAGCAGCTTATGGGTGGGCAGGGTCAGGGGCGATGAGCAGTTCTTC.

The CDR3 DNA follows: TGTGCCAGCAGTTACTCCCTTACATACACAGATACGCAGTATTTT. Its translation is CASSYSLTYTDTQYF. The chain is built from TRBV6-5 and TRBJ2-3; the D is unclear. The CDR3 is 15 residues long. The V and J ends lost 0 bases and 2 bases respectively, with 9 bases between them. Germline V gene lookup returns CDR1 MNHEY and CDR2 SVGAGI.

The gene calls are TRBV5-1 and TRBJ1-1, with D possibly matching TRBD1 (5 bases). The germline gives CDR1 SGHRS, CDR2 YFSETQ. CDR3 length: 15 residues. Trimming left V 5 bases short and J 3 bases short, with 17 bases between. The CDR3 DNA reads TGCGCCAGCAGACTGAAGGGGCCAGCCGACACTGAAGCTTTCTTT. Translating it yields CASRLKGPADTEAFF.

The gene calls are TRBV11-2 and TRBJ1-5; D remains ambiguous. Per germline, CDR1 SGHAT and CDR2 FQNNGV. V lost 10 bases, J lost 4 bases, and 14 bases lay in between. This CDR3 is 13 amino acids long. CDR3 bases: TGTGCCAACTGGACTGGTGTAAATCAGCCCCAGCATTTT. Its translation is CANWTGVNQPQHF.

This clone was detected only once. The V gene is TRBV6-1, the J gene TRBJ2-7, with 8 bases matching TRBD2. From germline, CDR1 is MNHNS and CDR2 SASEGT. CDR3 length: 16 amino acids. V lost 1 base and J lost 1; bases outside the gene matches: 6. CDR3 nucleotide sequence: TGTGCCAGCAGTGAAGGCTTAGCGGGGATGTCCTACGAGCAGTACTTC. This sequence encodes CASSEGLAGMSYEQYF.

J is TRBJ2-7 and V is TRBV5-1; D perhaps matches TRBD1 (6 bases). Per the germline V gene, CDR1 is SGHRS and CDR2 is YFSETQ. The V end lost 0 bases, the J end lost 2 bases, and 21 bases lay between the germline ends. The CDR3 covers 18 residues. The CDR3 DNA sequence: TGCGCCAGCAGCTTGGTTCCTCTATCCGGGACATTCCCCTACGAGCAGTACTTC. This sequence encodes CASSLVPLSGTFPYEQYF.

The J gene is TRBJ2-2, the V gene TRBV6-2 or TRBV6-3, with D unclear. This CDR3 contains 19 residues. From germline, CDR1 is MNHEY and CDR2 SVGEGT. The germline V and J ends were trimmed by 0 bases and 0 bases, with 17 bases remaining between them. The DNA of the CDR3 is TGTGCCAGCAGTTACTCCGGAACGCTGGCTTTATCGAACACCGGGGAGCTGTTTTTT. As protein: CASSYSGTLALSNTGELFF.

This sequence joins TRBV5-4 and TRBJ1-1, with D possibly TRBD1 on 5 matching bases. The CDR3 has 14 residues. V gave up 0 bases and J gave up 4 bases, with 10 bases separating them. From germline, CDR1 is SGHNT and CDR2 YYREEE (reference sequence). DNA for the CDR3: TGTGCCAGCAGCTTGGGGGGGTGGGGCACTGAAGCTTTCTTT. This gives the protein CASSLGGWGTEAFF. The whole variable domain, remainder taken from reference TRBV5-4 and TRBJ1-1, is ETGVTQSPTHLIKTRGQQVTLRCSSQSGHNTVSWYQQALGQGPQFIFQYYREEENGRGNFPPRFSGLQFPNYSSELNVNALELDDSALYLCASSLGGWGTEAFFGQGTRLTVV.

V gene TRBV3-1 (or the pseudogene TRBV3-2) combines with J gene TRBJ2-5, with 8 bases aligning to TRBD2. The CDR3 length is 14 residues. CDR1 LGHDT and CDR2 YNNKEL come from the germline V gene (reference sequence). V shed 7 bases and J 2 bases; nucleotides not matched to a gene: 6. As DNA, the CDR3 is TGTGCCAGCACCTATAGCGGGACGCAAGAGACCCAGTACTTC. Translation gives CASTYSGTQETQYF.

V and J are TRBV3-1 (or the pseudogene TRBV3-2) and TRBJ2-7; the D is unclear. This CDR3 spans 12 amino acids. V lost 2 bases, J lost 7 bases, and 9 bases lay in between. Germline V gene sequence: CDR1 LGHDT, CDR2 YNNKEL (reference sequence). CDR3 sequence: CASSQRPGEQYF. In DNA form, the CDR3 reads TGTGCCAGCAGCCAAAGGCCTGGGGAGCAGTACTTC.

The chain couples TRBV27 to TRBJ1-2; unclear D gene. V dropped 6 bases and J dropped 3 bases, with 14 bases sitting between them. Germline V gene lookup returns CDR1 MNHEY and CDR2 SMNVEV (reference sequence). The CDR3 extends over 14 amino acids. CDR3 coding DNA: TGTGCCAGCAGCCCCTTCGGCGGATACTATGGCTACACCTTC. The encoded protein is CASSPFGGYYGYTF.

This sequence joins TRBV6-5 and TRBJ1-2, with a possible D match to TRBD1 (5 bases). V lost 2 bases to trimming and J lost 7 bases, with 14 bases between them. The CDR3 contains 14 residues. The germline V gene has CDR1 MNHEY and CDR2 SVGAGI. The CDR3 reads CASSYRTDSGGYTF. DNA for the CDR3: TGTGCCAGCAGTTACCGAACAGACAGTGGTGGCTACACCTTC.

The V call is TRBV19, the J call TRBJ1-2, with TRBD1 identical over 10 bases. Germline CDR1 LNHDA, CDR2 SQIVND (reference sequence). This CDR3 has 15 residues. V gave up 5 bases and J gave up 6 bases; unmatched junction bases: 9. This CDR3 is CASSPRQGAKDGYTF. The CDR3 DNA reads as TGTGCCAGTAGTCCTCGACAGGGGGCGAAAGATGGCTACACCTTC.

The CDR3 coding sequence is TGTGCCAGTAGTATGGGGTTAGGAGGGTCCTACGAGCAGTACTTC. This sequence encodes CASSMGLGGSYEQYF. V and J are TRBV19 and TRBJ2-7, with a weak D call TRBD2 (6 bases). Trimming removed 3 bases at V and 1 base at J, with 13 bases between. Germline V gives CDR1 LNHDA, CDR2 SQIVND (reference sequence). The CDR3 totals 15 residues.

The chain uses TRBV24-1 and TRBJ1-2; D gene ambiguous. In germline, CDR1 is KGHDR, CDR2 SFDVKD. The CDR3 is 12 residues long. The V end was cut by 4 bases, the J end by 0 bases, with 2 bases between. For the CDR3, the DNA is TGTGCCACCAGTGAAACTAACTATGGCTACACCTTC. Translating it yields CATSETNYGYTF.

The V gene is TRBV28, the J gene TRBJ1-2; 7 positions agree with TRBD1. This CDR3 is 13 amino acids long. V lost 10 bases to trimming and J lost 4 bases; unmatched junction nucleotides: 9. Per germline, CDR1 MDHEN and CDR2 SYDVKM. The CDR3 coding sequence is TGTGCCATCAAGGAGACAGGGCCCTATGGCTACACCTTC. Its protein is CAIKETGPYGYTF.

CDR3 coding DNA: TGTGCCCGCGACGCGGGGAGTGAGACCCAGTACTTC. It is translated as CARDAGSETQYF. J is TRBJ2-5 and V is TRBV30; maybe TRBD2 (6 bases). This CDR3 is built from 12 residues. CDR1 and CDR2 from the germline V gene are GTSNPN and SVGIG (reference sequence). Deletions cut 8 bases from V and 5 bases from J, with 15 bases between.

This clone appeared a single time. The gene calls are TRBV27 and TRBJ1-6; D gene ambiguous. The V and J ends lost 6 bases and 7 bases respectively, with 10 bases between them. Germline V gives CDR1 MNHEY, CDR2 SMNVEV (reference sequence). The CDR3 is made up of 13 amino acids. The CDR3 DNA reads TGTGCCAGCAGACAACCGGGGAATTCACCCCTCCACTTT. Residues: CASRQPGNSPLHF.